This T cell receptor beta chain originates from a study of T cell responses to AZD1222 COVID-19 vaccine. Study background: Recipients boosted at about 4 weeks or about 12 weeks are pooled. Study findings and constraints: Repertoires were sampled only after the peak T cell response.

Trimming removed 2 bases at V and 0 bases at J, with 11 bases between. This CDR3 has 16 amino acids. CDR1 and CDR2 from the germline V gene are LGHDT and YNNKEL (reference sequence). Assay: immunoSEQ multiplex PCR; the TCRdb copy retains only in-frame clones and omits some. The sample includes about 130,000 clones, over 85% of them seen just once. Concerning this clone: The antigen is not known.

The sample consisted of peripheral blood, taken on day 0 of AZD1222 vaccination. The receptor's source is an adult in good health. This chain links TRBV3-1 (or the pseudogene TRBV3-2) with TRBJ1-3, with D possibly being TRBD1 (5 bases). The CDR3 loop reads CASSQRDLSSGNTIYF. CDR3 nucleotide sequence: TGTGCCAGCAGCCAAAGGGACTTGAGCTCTGGAAACACCATATATTTT.